The rows below give T cell receptor beta chains drawn from one sample of a study of T cell changes during pregnancy in multiple sclerosis. The protocol was immunoSEQ multiplex PCR, while the TCRdb copy is restricted to in-frame clones and leaves out a portion. The sample carries over 30,000 clones, around 91% recorded once. Sequencing used CD4+ T cells from peripheral blood mononuclear cells, obtained in the second trimester of pregnancy. These receptors were collected from a female donor in good health, enrolled as a control in a pregnancy study. The CDR3 runs from the conserved cysteine through the conserved F or W. A D gene is named only where the DNA matches it firmly. Only part of the rows carry a size: once, few, many, or a class if the clone is expanded.

TGTGCCAGCAGCTCGACAGGGGCTAACATTCAGTACTTC	CASSSTGANIQYF	13	TRBV7-9	TRBJ2-4	few	TRBD1
TGTGCCAGCAGCTTTGGGCCCCAGGGCTACACCTTC	CASSFGPQGYTF	12	TRBV7-2	TRBJ1-2	NA	NA
TGTGCCAGCAGCGTAGCGGGCTCTGGGGCCAACGTCCTGACTTTC	CASSVAGSGANVLTF	15	TRBV9	TRBJ2-6	once	NA
TGTGCCAGCAGCTTAGGACAGGGGCGGAGTGAGCAGTTCTTC	CASSLGQGRSEQFF	14	TRBV5-4	TRBJ2-1	NA	TRBD1
TGCAGCGCCCGACTAGCGCCAGATACGCAGTATTTT	CSARLAPDTQYF	12	TRBV29-1	TRBJ2-3	NA	TRBD2
TGTGCCAGCAGTTCGGGGGGGACCCGATCCAATGAGCAGTTCTTC	CASSSGGTRSNEQFF	15	TRBV27	TRBJ2-1	NA	TRBD2
TGCGCCAGCAGCTTGGGACAGGGGGGGGATGGCTACACCTTC	CASSLGQGGDGYTF	14	TRBV5-1	TRBJ1-2	NA	TRBD1
TGTGCCAGCAGCATGGGGACAGGGGAACAAGAGACCCAGTACTTC	CASSMGTGEQETQYF	15	TRBV7-9	TRBJ2-5	once	TRBD1
TGTGCCAGTAGTACTGACAGACCAAGCACAGATACGCAGTATTTT	CASSTDRPSTDTQYF	15	TRBV19	TRBJ2-3	NA	NA
TGTGCCAGCAGTTTTCCCGGGACAGGGGGAAACACCATATATTTT	CASSFPGTGGNTIYF	15	TRBV28	TRBJ1-3	NA	TRBD1
TGTGCCAGTAGGGGGGGACAGATAAACACCGGGGAGCTGTTTTTT	CASRGGQINTGELFF	15	TRBV19	TRBJ2-2	NA	NA
TGTGCCAGCTCACTCACCGAGTACTATGGCTACACCTTC	CASSLTEYYGYTF	13	TRBV18	TRBJ1-2	NA	NA
TGTGCCAGCAGTCCAGGGTGGGGACAGGAGGGGACCCAGTACTTC	CASSPGWGQEGTQYF	15	TRBV27	TRBJ2-5	NA	TRBD1
TGCGCCAGCAGCCAATGGGACAGTAATTCACCCCTCCACTTT	CASSQWDSNSPLHF	14	TRBV4-3	TRBJ1-6	NA	TRBD1
TGTGCGGTCAGTGCAACGGACAGTTTATCCCATGACGGCTACACCTTC	CAVSATDSLSHDGYTF	16	TRBV6-4	TRBJ1-2	NA	NA
TGTGCCAGTAGGAGCCCAGGGGTCATGAACACTGAAGCTTTCTTT	CASRSPGVMNTEAFF	15	TRBV19	TRBJ1-1	NA	NA
TGCGCCAGCAGTGAGGGCGACAGGGACAACGAGCAGTACTTC	CASSEGDRDNEQYF	14	TRBV10-1	TRBJ2-7	few	TRBD1
TGTGCCAGCAGCTTTCTGACAGGGGGCGGTGAAAAACTGTTTTTT	CASSFLTGGGEKLFF	15	TRBV7-9	TRBJ1-4	NA	TRBD1
TGTGCCAGCAGTGGTGACAGGGACAATGAGCAGTTCTTC	CASSGDRDNEQFF	13	TRBV6-1	TRBJ2-1	once	TRBD1
TGTGCCAGCAGTTTACAGGGTAGCGGGGGGCCCTACTACGAGCAGTACTTC	CASSLQGSGGPYYEQYF	17	TRBV27	TRBJ2-7	NA	TRBD2
TGTGCCAGCAGCTTAACTGCAGGGGATTCCTATGGCTACACCTTC	CASSLTAGDSYGYTF	15	TRBV7-3	TRBJ1-2	NA	NA
TGTGCCAGTCGAGGGGACTACACTGAAGCTTTCTTT	CASRGDYTEAFF	12	TRBV19	TRBJ1-1	NA	NA
TGTGCCAGTGTTGACAGGTTGTTTCGCTATGGCTACACCTTC	CASVDRLFRYGYTF	14	TRBV19	TRBJ1-2	NA	NA
TGTGCCAGTAGCCAGACAGGGCTTGGCTACGAGCAGTACTTC	CASSQTGLGYEQYF	14	TRBV19	TRBJ2-7	NA	TRBD1
TGTGCCAGCAGCCCCGCATTGCACCTAGGAGAGCAGTACTTC	CASSPALHLGEQYF	14	TRBV11-2	TRBJ2-7	NA	NA
TGTGCCAGCAGTTCGGGGGGTGGTCAGCAAGAGACCCAGTACTTC	CASSSGGGQQETQYF	15	TRBV6-6	TRBJ2-5	NA	TRBD2
TGTGCCAGTAGTATAGGCAGGCTCCGGGGTCAGCCCCAGCATTTT	CASSIGRLRGQPQHF	15	TRBV19	TRBJ1-5	few	NA
TGTGCCAGCAGCCCGCGACAGGGAAATAAGCAGTACTTC	CASSPRQGNKQYF	13	TRBV7-2	TRBJ2-7	NA	TRBD1
TGTGCCAGTAGTCTATCACGGGGACAGGGATTCACCCAGCATTTT	CASSLSRGQGFTQHF	15	TRBV19	TRBJ1-5	NA	TRBD1
TGTGCCAGCAGCTTACAAACAGGGGGCCTCTATGGCTACACCTTC	CASSLQTGGLYGYTF	15	TRBV7-2	TRBJ1-2	once	TRBD1
TGCGCCACTGCGGGCCAAGTCTATGGCTACACCTTC	CATAGQVYGYTF	12	TRBV10-1	TRBJ1-2	once	NA
TGTGCCAGCAGCGCATCAGGGGGCCCTAATGAAAAACTGTTTTTT	CASSASGGPNEKLFF	15	TRBV7-3	TRBJ1-4	NA	TRBD1
TGCGCCAGCAGCTTGGTAGTTTTGCCATACGAGCAGTACTTC	CASSLVVLPYEQYF	14	TRBV5-1	TRBJ2-7	NA	NA
TGTGCCAGCACCGGGGGGGCTGGAAACACCATATATTTT	CASTGGAGNTIYF	13	TRBV28	TRBJ1-3	NA	NA
TGCGCCAGCAGCCACGTTACAGGGTTTAACTATGGCTACACCTTC	CASSHVTGFNYGYTF	15	TRBV4-3	TRBJ1-2	NA	NA
TGTGCCAGCAGCCAGGACAGAAATAATTCACCCCTCCACTTT	CASSQDRNNSPLHF	14	TRBV6-5	TRBJ1-6	NA	NA
TGTGCCAGCAGCTCGAGGGGGGGAGTAGGAGGCGAGCAGTACTTC	CASSSRGGVGGEQYF	15	TRBV5-4	TRBJ2-7	NA	NA
TGCAGCGTTCGAGAGGGGGTGAACACTGAAGCTTTCTTT	CSVREGVNTEAFF	13	TRBV29-1	TRBJ1-1	NA	NA
TGTGCCAGCAGCTTAAGGAGACAGGGCGACACCGGGGAGCTGTTTTTT	CASSLRRQGDTGELFF	16	TRBV7-2	TRBJ2-2	NA	TRBD1
TGTGCCAGCAGCTTGCCGGGACAGGGCAATCAGCCCCAGCATTTT	CASSLPGQGNQPQHF	15	TRBV7-2	TRBJ1-5	NA	TRBD1
TGTGCCAGCAGTTACAAAGGGGCCGAGCAGTTCTTC	CASSYKGAEQFF	12	TRBV6-5	TRBJ2-1	once	NA
TGTGCCAGTAGTACCATTCAGGGTACTAATGAAAAACTGTTTTTT	CASSTIQGTNEKLFF	15	TRBV19	TRBJ1-4	NA	NA
TGTGCCAGCAGCTTACATACCGGGGGGAACACTGAAGCTTTCTTT	CASSLHTGGNTEAFF	15	TRBV7-9	TRBJ1-1	NA	NA
TGTGCCAGCAGCCTGGGGACTAGCGGGGGGCGTAGCACAGATACGCAGTATTTT	CASSLGTSGGRSTDTQYF	18	TRBV11-2	TRBJ2-3	NA	TRBD2
TGTGCCAGCAGCTTTTATGATAGGGAGGGCGAGCAGTACTTC	CASSFYDREGEQYF	14	TRBV5-4	TRBJ2-7	NA	TRBD2
TGTGCCAGCGCGCCCATGGGGGGCGGGGAGCTGTTTTTT	CASAPMGGGELFF	13	TRBV9	TRBJ2-2	NA	NA
TGTGCCAGTAGTCCCCCGGGTCGAAGGGGTTCGAACACCGGGGAGCTGTTTTTT	CASSPPGRRGSNTGELFF	18	TRBV19	TRBJ2-2	NA	NA
TGCGCCAGCAGCGTCTTGAGGGCCGGGGAGCTGTTTTTT	CASSVLRAGELFF	13	TRBV4-3	TRBJ2-2	NA	NA
TGTGCCAGCAGCCCTGACAGGGGGCAAGCTTTCTTT	CASSPDRGQAFF	12	TRBV5-4	TRBJ1-1	NA	TRBD1
TGTGCCAGCAGTTACTCGTTTCAGGCCAGCACAGATACGCAGTATTTT	CASSYSFQASTDTQYF	16	TRBV6-5	TRBJ2-3	NA	NA
TGCGCCAGCAGCCAAGGGGGACAGCGCGGGGACACCATATATTTT	CASSQGGQRGDTIYF	15	TRBV4-3	TRBJ1-3	NA	TRBD1
TGTGCCAGTCAACCTCGGACAGTTTCGGCCTATGGCTACACCTTC	CASQPRTVSAYGYTF	15	TRBV19	TRBJ1-2	NA	NA